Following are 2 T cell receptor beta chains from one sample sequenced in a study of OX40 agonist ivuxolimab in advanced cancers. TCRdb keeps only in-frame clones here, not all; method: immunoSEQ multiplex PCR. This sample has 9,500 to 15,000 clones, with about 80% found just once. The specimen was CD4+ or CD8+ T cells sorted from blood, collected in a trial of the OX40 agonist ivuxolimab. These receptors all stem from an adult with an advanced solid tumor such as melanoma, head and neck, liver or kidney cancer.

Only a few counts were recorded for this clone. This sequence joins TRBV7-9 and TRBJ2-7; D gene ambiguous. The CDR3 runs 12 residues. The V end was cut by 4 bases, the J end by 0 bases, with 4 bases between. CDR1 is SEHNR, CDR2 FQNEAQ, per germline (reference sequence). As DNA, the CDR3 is TGTGCCAGCAGCTGGAGCTCCTACGAGCAGTACTTC. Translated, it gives CASSWSSYEQYF.

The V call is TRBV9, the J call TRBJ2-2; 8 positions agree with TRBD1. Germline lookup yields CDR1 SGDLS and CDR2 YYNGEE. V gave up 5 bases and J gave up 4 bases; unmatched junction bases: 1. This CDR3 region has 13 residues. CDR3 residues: CASRGQATGELFF. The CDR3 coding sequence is TGTGCCAGCAGGGGACAGGCCACCGGGGAGCTGTTTTTT. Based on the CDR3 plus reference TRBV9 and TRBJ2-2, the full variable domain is DSGVTQTPKHLITATGQRVTLRCSPRSGDLSVYWYQQSLDQGLQFLIQYYNGEERAKGNILERFSAQQFPDLHSELNLSSLELGDSALYFCASRGQATGELFFGEGSRLTVL.